These 17 T cell receptor beta chains came from one sample sequenced in a study of response to subunit inactivated influenza vaccine. In TCRdb, the RT-PCR reads were re-called with MiXCR into one record per CDR3 protein. The table records 450,000 to 600,000 distinct CDR3 sequences, about 7.2% of them present only once. Material: PBMCs from blood, obtained less than 25 months after vaccination. The receptor set was obtained from a man in his fifties or sixties who received an inactivated influenza vaccine.

This clonotype appeared many times. The V and J genes are TRBV11-2 and TRBJ2-5; no clear D. Looked up from germline, CDR1 is SGHAT and CDR2 is FQNNGV. The CDR3 has 15 amino acids. Trimming removed 4 bases from V and 3 bases from J, with 15 bases in between. The CDR3 DNA follows: TGTGCCAGCAGCTCCCGGCCAGCGTTAGAAGAGACCCAGTACTTC. Protein sequence: CASSSRPALEETQYF.

In this sample, this clonotype turned up many times. The chain couples TRBV20-1 to TRBJ1-2; 10 bases are a match to TRBD1. The CDR3 contains 13 residues. With 6 bases clipped from V and 4 bases from J, the junction kept 5 bases outside the gene matches. Per germline, CDR1 DFQATT and CDR2 SNEGSKA (reference sequence). The CDR3 region is CSASDRGAYGYTF. DNA for the CDR3: TGCAGTGCGTCGGACAGGGGGGCCTATGGCTACACCTTC.

The chain employs TRBV7-2 and TRBJ2-7, with 9 bases lining up with TRBD2. J lost 2 bases, V lost 5 bases, and 7 bases had no gene match. Germline values: CDR1 SGHTA, CDR2 FQGNSA. CDR3 length: 15 residues. CDR3 loop: CASSPRAGGPYEQYF. CDR3 bases: TGTGCCAGCAGCCCCCGGGCGGGGGGGCCCTACGAGCAGTACTTC.

There are a few counts of this clonotype. V usage is TRBV20-1 and J usage is TRBJ2-5; tentative D call: TRBD2 (5 bases). This CDR3 region has 13 residues. Trimming left V 3 bases short and J 3 bases short, with 11 bases between. The germline V gene encodes CDR1 DFQATT and CDR2 SNEGSKA (reference sequence). CDR3 nucleotide sequence: TGCAGTGCTAGCGGTGGGCGGGAAGAGACCCAGTACTTC. Its translation: CSASGGREETQYF.

This clonotype was seen a few times. The V gene is TRBV15, the J gene TRBJ2-7, with D possibly matching TRBD1 (5 bases). CDR1 and CDR2 from the germline V gene are LNHNV and YYDKDF (reference sequence). Trimming removed 0 bases from V and 3 bases from J, with 12 bases in between. The CDR3 runs 15 residues. CDR3 amino acids: CATSREVTASYEQYF. As DNA, the CDR3 is TGTGCCACCAGCAGAGAAGTGACAGCAAGCTACGAGCAGTACTTC.

This clonotype was recorded a few times. Germline is not matched at one junction end, which may reflect a read error. This chain joins TRBV7-8 and TRBJ2-7; D is uncertain. CDR1 and CDR2 (germline): SGHVS, FQNEAQ. This CDR3 has 14 residues. CDR3 sequence reads: CAGSLMAESYEQYF. As DNA, the CDR3 is TGTGCCGGCAGCCTCATGGCGGAAAGCTACGAGCAGTACTTC.

At least ten counts were recorded for this clonotype. The rearrangement uses TRBV4-1 and TRBJ2-1, with 9 bases identical to TRBD2. The ends lost 0 bases at V and 1 base at J; junction bases unmatched: 10. This CDR3 is 19 amino acids long. The germline gives CDR1 MGHRA, CDR2 YSYEKL. CDR3 region: CASSQDRGAGGQSYNEQFF. CDR3 DNA sequence: TGCGCCAGCAGCCAAGATCGGGGAGCGGGGGGCCAGTCCTACAATGAGCAGTTCTTC.

This clonotype was recorded a few times. The rearrangement uses TRBV7-2 and TRBJ2-5, with 9 bases identical to TRBD2. The junction had 6 bases not matched to a gene; V was cut back by 5 bases and J by 2 bases. Germline V gives CDR1 SGHTA, CDR2 FQGNSA. This CDR3 spans 15 amino acids. CDR3 loop: CASSPRTSEQETQYF. In nucleotides, the CDR3 is TGTGCCAGCAGCCCCCGGACTAGCGAACAAGAGACCCAGTACTTC.

The chain joins TRBV21-1 to TRBJ2-7. TRBV21-1 is a pseudogene segment. The CDR3 is made up of 14 amino acids. The CDR3 is CASRKGRPTYEQYF. The CDR3 region has the DNA TGTGCCAGCAGGAAAGGACGACCTACCTACGAGCAGTACTTC.

This clonotype was recorded many times. The chain is built from TRBV12-3 or TRBV12-4 and TRBJ2-2, with D tentatively TRBD2 (6 bases). The CDR3 has 15 amino acids. Trimming shortened V by 5 bases and J by 6 bases, and 16 bases separated the two germline ends. CDR3 DNA sequence: TGTGCCAGCAGTCACCGGGACTCGGCTTCCGGGGAGCTGTTTTTT. This gives the protein CASSHRDSASGELFF.

The chain uses TRBV10-2 and TRBJ2-5, with 12 nucleotides matching TRBD2. From germline, CDR1 is WSHSY and CDR2 SAAADI. This CDR3 has 15 residues. The junction had 6 bases not matched to a gene; V was cut back by 6 bases and J by 4 bases. Here the CDR3 reads CASRASGGAGETQYF. The CDR3 nucleotides are TGCGCCAGCAGAGCTAGCGGGGGGGCCGGAGAGACCCAGTACTTC.

This clonotype has at least ten counts. The chain recombines TRBV12-3 or TRBV12-4 with TRBJ2-1, with 10 nucleotides matching TRBD2. The CDR3 is made up of 15 amino acids. The J segment lost 2 bases and the V segment lost 6 bases, leaving 4 bases of the junction unmatched. As DNA, the CDR3 is TGTGCCAGCAGAAAAACTAGCGGGGCCTACAATGAGCAGTTCTTC. As protein: CASRKTSGAYNEQFF.

The table lists this clonotype with a few counts. The chain carries TRBV20-1 and TRBJ2-5; possibly TRBD1 for D (5 bases). CDR1 is DFQATT and CDR2 is SNEGSKA in the germline V gene (reference sequence). The CDR3 has 11 residues. V lost 8 bases, J lost 0 bases, and 7 bases lay in between. The CDR3 is CSPDNQETQYF. The CDR3, as DNA: TGCAGTCCGGACAACCAAGAGACCCAGTACTTC.

Turning to this clonotype: A much bigger clone sits one base away, suggesting this may be a read error. The CDR3 end shows no conserved phenylalanine or tryptophan, and so a read error is likely. The V and J genes are TRBV29-1 and TRBJ2-3; D unclear. V lost 4 bases to trimming and J lost 0 bases, with 5 bases between them. The CDR3 has 12 residues. CDR1 and CDR2 from the germline V gene are SQVTM and ANQGSEA. The CDR3 here is CSVVRSTDTQYI. CDR3 nucleotide sequence: TGCAGCGTTGTTAGAAGCACAGATACGCAGTATATT.

This clonotype was detected only a few times. The rearrangement joins TRBV20-1 to TRBJ2-5; D call uncertain. CDR3 length: 15 residues. V was pared by 0 bases and J by 3 bases, with 14 bases between. Germline V lookup: CDR1 DFQATT, CDR2 SNEGSKA (reference sequence). CDR3 protein: CSARDRQGLKETQYF. CDR3 bases: TGCAGTGCTAGAGATCGCCAAGGGCTTAAAGAGACCCAGTACTTC.

The table lists this clonotype with a count of one. This could be a read error, since a much larger clone is one nucleotide away. V and J are TRBV7-9 and TRBJ2-3; perhaps TRBD2 as D (5 bases). The V gene's germline CDR1 is SEHNR and CDR2 FQNEAQ (reference sequence). Trimming took off 5 bases at V and 8 bases at J, with 11 bases between the two ends. This CDR3 comprises 12 residues. CDR3 in DNA: TGTGCCAGCAGCCGCGGGTCAGTTACGCAGTATTTT. Its translation: CASSRGSVTQYF.

This clonotype was seen only a few times. The rearrangement links TRBV29-1 to TRBJ1-1; D gene unclear. V shed 3 bases and J shed 1 base, with 3 bases lying between them. This CDR3 region has 11 residues. Germline V gives CDR1 SQVTM, CDR2 ANQGSEA. CDR3 coding DNA: TGCAGCGTTGATCCGAACACTGAAGCTTTCTTT. The encoded protein is CSVDPNTEAFF.